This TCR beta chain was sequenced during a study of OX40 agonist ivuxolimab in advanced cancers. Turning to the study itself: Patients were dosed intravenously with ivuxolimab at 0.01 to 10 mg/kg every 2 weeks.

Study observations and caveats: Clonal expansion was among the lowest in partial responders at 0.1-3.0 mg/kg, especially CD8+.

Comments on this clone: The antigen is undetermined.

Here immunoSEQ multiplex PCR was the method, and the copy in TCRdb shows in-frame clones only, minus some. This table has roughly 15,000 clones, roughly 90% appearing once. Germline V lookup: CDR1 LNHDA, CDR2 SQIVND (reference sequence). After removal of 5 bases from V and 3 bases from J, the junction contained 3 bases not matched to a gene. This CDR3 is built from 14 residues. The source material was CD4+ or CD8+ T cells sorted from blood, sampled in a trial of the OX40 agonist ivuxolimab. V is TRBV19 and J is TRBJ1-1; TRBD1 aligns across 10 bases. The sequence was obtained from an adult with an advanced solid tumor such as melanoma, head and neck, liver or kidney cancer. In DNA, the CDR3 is TGTGCCAGTAGTTCAGGGACAGGGGACACTGAAGCTTTCTTT. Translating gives CASSSGTGDTEAFF.